These 10 T cell receptor beta chains were sequenced from one sample in a study of T cells in Graves' hyperthyroidism and ophthalmopathy. Amplification targeted TCR beta CDR3 regions from RNA transcripts. The primer set for the first-round RT-PCR of the TCR CDR3 was HTBI. TCRdb re-called the multiplex PCR reads through MiXCR, storing one row per CDR3 protein. The sample has about 400,000 distinct CDR3 sequences; about 15% are singletons. Sequencing was carried out using blood. The receptors here all came from a woman in her twenties or thirties with Graves' hyperthyroidism.

This clonotype was detected a few times. The genes are TRBV4-1 and TRBJ1-6; D gene unclear. CDR1 and CDR2 (germline): MGHRA, YSYEKL. V lost 3 bases to trimming and J lost 14 bases, with 23 bases between them. This CDR3 has 16 residues. CDR3 bases: TGCGCCAGCAGCCAGGCCGGAGCCGAAGGATTTGGGGCCCTCCACTTT. Translation gives CASSQAGAEGFGALHF.

There are many counts of this clonotype. J is TRBJ2-1 and V is TRBV18; D ambiguous. This CDR3 has 11 residues. Germline CDR1 reads KGHSH; CDR2 reads LQKENI. Trimming took 4 bases from V and 6 from J, leaving 4 bases between them. Written as DNA, the CDR3 is TGTGCCAGCTCACAGTTCAATGAGCAGTTCTTC. It specifies CASSQFNEQFF.

In its sample, this clonotype was seen a few times. V gene TRBV18 combines with J gene TRBJ1-1; tentatively, D is TRBD1 (5 bases). V gave up 3 bases and J gave up 6 bases, with 17 bases separating them. Per the germline V gene, CDR1 is KGHSH and CDR2 is LQKENI. The length of the CDR3 is 15 residues. CDR3 nucleotide sequence: TGTGCCAGCTCACCCCCTCGGGGCGCGTACTCTGAAGCTTTCTTT. Its protein product is CASSPPRGAYSEAFF. The variable domain in full, with the rest retrieved from reference TRBV18 and TRBJ1-1, is NAGVMQNPRHLVRRRGQEARLRCSPMKGHSHVYWYRQLPEEGLKFMVYLQKENIIDESGMPKERFSAEFPKEGPSILRIQQVVRGDSAAYFCASSPPRGAYSEAFFGQGTRLTVV.

This clonotype occurred a few times. The chain's CDR3 is CASSFRHIPFKNIQYF. The CDR3 DNA reads as TGTGCCAGCAGCTTCCGACACATACCTTTCAAAAACATTCAGTACTTC. The V gene is TRBV9, the J gene TRBJ2-4; D is ambiguous. The V gene lost 4 bases and the J gene lost 3 bases, with 17 bases spanning the gap. Looked up from germline, CDR1 is SGDLS and CDR2 is YYNGEE. The CDR3 length is 16 residues.

Turning to this clonotype: Given a much more abundant clone one base away, this may be a read error. The chain carries TRBV6-1 and TRBJ1-1, with D hard to call. This CDR3 has 13 residues. Germline assignment: CDR1 MNHNS and CDR2 SASEGT. CDR3 in DNA: TGTGCCAGCACGGGCAGCATGAACACTGAAGCTTCCTTT. This translates into CASTGSMNTEASF.

This clonotype appeared a few times. The V gene is TRBV20-1, the J gene TRBJ1-2; perhaps TRBD1 as D (5 bases). The germline gives CDR1 DFQATT, CDR2 SNEGSKA (reference sequence). Trimming removed 1 base at V and 7 bases at J, with 19 bases between. The CDR3 has 15 amino acids. The CDR3 region is CSARVGATRSFGYTF. The CDR3 DNA is TGCAGTGCTAGAGTTGGGGCCACAAGGTCATTTGGCTACACCTTC.

This clonotype was recorded at least ten times. The rearrangement joins TRBV9 to TRBJ1-2, with a weak D call TRBD1 (5 bases). V lost 5 bases, J lost 4 bases, and 12 bases lay in between. The CDR3 spans 13 residues. Germline lookup yields CDR1 SGDLS and CDR2 YYNGEE. CDR3 region: CASSAGQAYGYTF. As DNA, the CDR3 is TGTGCCAGCAGTGCCGGACAAGCCTATGGCTACACCTTC. The variable domain in full, with the rest retrieved from reference TRBV9 and TRBJ1-2, is DSGVTQTPKHLITATGQRVTLRCSPRSGDLSVYWYQQSLDQGLQFLIQYYNGEERAKGNILERFSAQQFPDLHSELNLSSLELGDSALYFCASSAGQAYGYTFGSGTRLTVV.

This clonotype was detected many times. The rearrangement joins TRBV9 to TRBJ2-7, with D perhaps matching TRBD1 or TRBD2 (6 bases each). Germline lookup yields CDR1 SGDLS and CDR2 YYNGEE. Between the trimmed V and J ends, which lost 3 bases and 5 bases, there was a span of 9 bases. The CDR3 has 12 residues. The CDR3 reads CASSEGGHEQYF. In DNA, the CDR3 is TGTGCCAGCAGCGAGGGGGGCCACGAGCAGTACTTC.

This chain links TRBV30 with TRBJ2-5; a possible D gene is TRBD2 (5 bases). Looked up from germline, CDR1 is GTSNPN and CDR2 is SVGIG (reference sequence). V was pared by 0 bases and J by 3 bases, with 11 bases between. The CDR3 is made up of 14 amino acids. In DNA form, the CDR3 reads TGTGCCTGGAGTGTATATAGCGTGGAAGAGACCCAGTACTTC. Its protein product is CAWSVYSVEETQYF.

In its sample, this clonotype was seen a few times. The conserved phenylalanine or tryptophan normally closing the CDR3 is absent here, so this likely arose from a read error. The gene calls are TRBV29-1 and TRBJ2-7, with no clear D. Deletions cut 3 bases from V and 4 bases from J, with 13 bases between. This CDR3 has 13 amino acids. Germline CDR1 SQVTM, CDR2 ANQGSEA. CDR3 DNA: TGCAGCGTTGAGGGGTTGCCACCTTACGAGCAGTACCTC. Translation: CSVEGLPPYEQYL.